Included here is one T cell receptor (beta chain) sequence, with context. The data are from a study of blood T cell repertoires in COVID-19. Study information: Collection of acute and convalescent COVID-19 samples took place in the United States, Italy and Spain. T cells, B-cell-depleted T cells, or PBMCs supplied cDNA or gDNA.

Authors' data handling: Quantification of nucleated cells was approximated via reference gene primer amplification. Here immunoSEQ multiplex PCR was the method, and the copy in TCRdb shows in-frame clones only, minus some. V, J and clone size reflect that table, while D and trimming were determined from the DNA. The sample has about 230,000 clones, around four fifths seen once; the top ten hold approximately 5.4%. The germline V gene encodes CDR1 SGHDT and CDR2 YYEEEE. The CDR3 extends over 15 amino acids. Trimming took off 0 bases at V and 7 bases at J, with 17 bases between the two ends. This TCR came from an elderly man with acute or convalescent COVID-19. Specimen: peripheral blood. V and J are TRBV5-6 and TRBJ2-7, with a weak D call TRBD2 (6 bases). The CDR3: CASSLEGTGVREQYF. The CDR3 region has the DNA TGTGCCAGCAGCTTGGAAGGGACTGGGGTTAGGGAGCAGTACTTC.